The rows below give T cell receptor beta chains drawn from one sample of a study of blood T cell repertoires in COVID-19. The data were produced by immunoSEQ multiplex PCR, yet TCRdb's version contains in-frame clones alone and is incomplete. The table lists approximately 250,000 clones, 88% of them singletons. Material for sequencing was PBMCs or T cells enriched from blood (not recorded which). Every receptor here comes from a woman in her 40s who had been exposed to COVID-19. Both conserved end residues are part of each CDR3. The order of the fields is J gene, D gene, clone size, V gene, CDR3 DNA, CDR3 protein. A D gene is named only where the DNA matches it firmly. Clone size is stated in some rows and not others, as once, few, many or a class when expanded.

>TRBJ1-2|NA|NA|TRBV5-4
TGTGCCAGCAGCCCCAGAGGTAACTATGGCTACACCTTC
CASSPRGNYGYTF
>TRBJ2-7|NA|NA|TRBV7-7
TGTGCCAGCAGCTGGTTGGCGGGGAGCTCCTACGAGCAGTACTTC
CASSWLAGSSYEQYF
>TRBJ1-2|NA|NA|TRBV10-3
TGTGCCATCAGGCTCCGGACAGAAGATTATGGCTACACCTTC
CAIRLRTEDYGYTF
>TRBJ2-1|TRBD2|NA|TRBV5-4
TGTGCCAGCAGCTTGGCACTAGCGGCAAGCTCCTACAATGAGCAGTTCTTC
CASSLALAASSYNEQFF
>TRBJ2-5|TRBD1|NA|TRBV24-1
TGTGCCACCAGTGATTGGGACAGGGTAGGTGGAGAGACCCAGTACTTC
CATSDWDRVGGETQYF
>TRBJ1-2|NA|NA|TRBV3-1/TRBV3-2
TGTGCCAGCAGCCAATTTATGGCAGCGAATGGCTACACCTTC
CASSQFMAANGYTF
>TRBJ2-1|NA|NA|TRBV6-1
TGTGCCAGCAGTGAGTCGAGGAGATGGTTCTTC
CASSESRRWFF
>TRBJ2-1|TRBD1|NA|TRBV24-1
TGTGCCACCAGTGAAAGGGGACAGGGATTCTACAATGAGCAGTTCTTC
CATSERGQGFYNEQFF
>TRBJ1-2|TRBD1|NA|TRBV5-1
TGCGCCAGCAGCTCGGGGACAGGGGGCGAGGGCTACACCTTC
CASSSGTGGEGYTF
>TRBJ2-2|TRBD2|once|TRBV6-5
TGTGCCACCCAGGACCTAGCGGACACCGGGGAGCTGTTTTTT
CATQDLADTGELFF
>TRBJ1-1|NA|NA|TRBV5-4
TGTGCCAGCAGGAAGGACAGCCCCCCCGCAAAAGCTTTCTTT
CASRKDSPPAKAFF
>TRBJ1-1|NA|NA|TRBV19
TGTGCCAGTAGTATTAAGAACACTGAAGCTTTCTTT
CASSIKNTEAFF
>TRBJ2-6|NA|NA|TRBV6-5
TGTGCCAGCAGCGACAGTATGGTGGCCAACGTCCTGACTTTC
CASSDSMVANVLTF
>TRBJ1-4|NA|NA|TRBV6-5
TGTGCCAGCAGTTACTCGTCAGGGTGGAGTGAAAAACTGTTTTTT
CASSYSSGWSEKLFF
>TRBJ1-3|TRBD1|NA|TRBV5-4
TGTGCCAGCAGCTCGTTTATACAGGGGGCTGGAAACACCATATATTTT
CASSSFIQGAGNTIYF
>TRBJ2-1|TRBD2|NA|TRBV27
TGTGCCAGCAGTTCCGCTAGCGGGGGGGTCAATGAGCAGTTCTTC
CASSSASGGVNEQFF
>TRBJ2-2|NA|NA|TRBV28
TGTGCCAGCAGCCTCCCCAGAAACACCGGGGAGCTGTTTTTT
CASSLPRNTGELFF
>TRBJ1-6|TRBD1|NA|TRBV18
TGTGCCAGCTCACCACTACCTAGCGCCGGACAGGGCTATAATTCACCCCTCCACTTT
CASSPLPSAGQGYNSPLHF
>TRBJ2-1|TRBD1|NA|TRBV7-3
TGTGCCAGCACCCCGACAGGGGGCGCCCACAATGAGCAGTTCTTC
CASTPTGGAHNEQFF
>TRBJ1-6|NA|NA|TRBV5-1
TGCGCCAGCAGCTTGGGAAGCCCTAATTCACCCCTCCACTTT
CASSLGSPNSPLHF
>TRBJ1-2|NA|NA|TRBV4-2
TGTGCCAGCAGCCAAGAAAAAGAGGGTAACTATGGCTACACCTTC
CASSQEKEGNYGYTF
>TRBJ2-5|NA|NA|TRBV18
TGTGCCAGCTCCGCATCCCACGGGGGGACCCAGTACTTC
CASSASHGGTQYF
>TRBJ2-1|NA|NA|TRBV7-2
TGTGCCAGCAGCTTAGCGCGAGTAAGCTCCTACAATGAGCAGTTCTTC
CASSLARVSSYNEQFF
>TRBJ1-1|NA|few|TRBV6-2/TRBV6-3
TGTGCCAGCAGTTATAATTCCAGAGAAGCTTTCTTT
CASSYNSREAFF
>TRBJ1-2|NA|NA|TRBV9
TGTGCCAGCAGCCCCGACGGGGGTGGGGCGGTTGGCTACACCTTC
CASSPDGGGAVGYTF
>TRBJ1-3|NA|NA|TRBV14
TGTGCCAGCAGCCAAGACTCCCCCCGTACCTTTCGGGACACCATATATTTT
CASSQDSPRTFRDTIYF
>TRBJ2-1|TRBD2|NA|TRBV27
TGTGCCAGCAGTTTATCCGGGACTAGCGGGATCCCTGAGCAGTTCTTC
CASSLSGTSGIPEQFF
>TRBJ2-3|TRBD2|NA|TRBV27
TGTGCCAGCAGTTTAGCTCCCGGGAGGGGTTTCACAGATACGCAGTATTTT
CASSLAPGRGFTDTQYF
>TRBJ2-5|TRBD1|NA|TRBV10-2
TGCGCCAGCTCCGGGACAGGCCAAGAGACCCAGTACTTC
CASSGTGQETQYF
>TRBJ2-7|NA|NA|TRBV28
TGTGCCAGCAGTTCCCAGGGTGGGATCTACGAGCAGTACTTC
CASSSQGGIYEQYF
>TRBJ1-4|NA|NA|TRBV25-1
TGTGCCAGCAGTGAAAGGGTAGGCCCTCGGGGAAAACTGTTTTTT
CASSERVGPRGKLFF
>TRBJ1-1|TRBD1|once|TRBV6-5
TGTGCCAGCAGACGTCCGGGACAGGGTGAAGCTTTCTTT
CASRRPGQGEAFF
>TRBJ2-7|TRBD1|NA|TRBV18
TGTGCCAGCTCACCCTCCGGACAGGGAAGGGGCAACGAGCAGTACTTC
CASSPSGQGRGNEQYF
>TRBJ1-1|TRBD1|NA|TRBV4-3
TGCGCCAGCAGTGACAGGGTTATCACTGAAGCTTTCTTT
CASSDRVITEAFF
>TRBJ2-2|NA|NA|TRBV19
TGTGCCAGTAGTATCCCCAGGACACTTCGGAACACCGGGGAGCTGTTTTTT
CASSIPRTLRNTGELFF
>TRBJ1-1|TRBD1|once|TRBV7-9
TGTGCCAGCAGCTTAGCGCGTGGGACAGTCACTGAAGCTTTCTTT
CASSLARGTVTEAFF
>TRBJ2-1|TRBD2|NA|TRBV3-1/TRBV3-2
TGTGCCAGCAACCCCAAGGGGAGGCCTAGCGGGAGAAAGAATGAGCAGTTCTTC
CASNPKGRPSGRKNEQFF
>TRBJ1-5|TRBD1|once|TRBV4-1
TGCGCCAGCAGCACACACGGGACAGGGGGCGGTTATGGTCAGCCCCAGCATTTT
CASSTHGTGGGYGQPQHF
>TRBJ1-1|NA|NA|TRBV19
TGTGCCAGTAGTACTCCACAGGGATACACTGAAGCTTTCTTT
CASSTPQGYTEAFF
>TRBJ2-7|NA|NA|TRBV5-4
TGTGCCAGCAGCCCCGACAGTCCCTACGAGCAGTACTTC
CASSPDSPYEQYF
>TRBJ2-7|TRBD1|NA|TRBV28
TGTGCCAGCAGTTCCATCATGACAGGGCCCTACGAGCAGTACTTC
CASSSIMTGPYEQYF
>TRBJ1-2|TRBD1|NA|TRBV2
TGTGCCAGGGGACAGACCCATAACTATGGCTACACCTTC
CARGQTHNYGYTF
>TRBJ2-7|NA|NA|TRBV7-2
TGTGCCAGCAGCTCGAGACACTTCGGAGAGCAGTACTTC
CASSSRHFGEQYF
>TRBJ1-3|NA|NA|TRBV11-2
TGTGCCAGCAGCTTATTTACTGAAAACACCATATATTTT
CASSLFTENTIYF
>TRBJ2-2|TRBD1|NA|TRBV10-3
TGTGCCATCAGTGGGGGACAGGGATTAGCCGGGGAGCTGTTTTTT
CAISGGQGLAGELFF
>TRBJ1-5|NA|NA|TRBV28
TGTGCCAGCAGTTCCACAGGAAGCAATCAGCCCCAGCATTTT
CASSSTGSNQPQHF
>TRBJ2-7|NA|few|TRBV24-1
TGTGCCACCAGTGGGTCTTTGAGTTACGAGCAGTACTTC
CATSGSLSYEQYF
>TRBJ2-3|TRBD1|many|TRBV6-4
TGTGCCAGCAGTGACTCGCAGGGGGCAGATACGCAGTATTTT
CASSDSQGADTQYF
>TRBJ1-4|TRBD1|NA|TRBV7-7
TGTGCCAGCAGCCCTGACAGGGGCGAAAAACTGTTTTTT
CASSPDRGEKLFF
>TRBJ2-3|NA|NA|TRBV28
TGTGCCAGCAGTTTATACGTAGCGGCAGGCACAGATACGCAGTATTTT
CASSLYVAAGTDTQYF
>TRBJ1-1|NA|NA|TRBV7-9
TGTGCCAGCAGCTTTCGAGGGTACACTGAAGCTTTCTTT
CASSFRGYTEAFF
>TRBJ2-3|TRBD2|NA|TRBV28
TGTGCCAGCAGTCAGGCGGGGGGAAGCACAGATACGCAGTATTTT
CASSQAGGSTDTQYF
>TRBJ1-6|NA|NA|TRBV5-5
TGTGCCAGCAGGGCTACAGGGCCCTCCTATAATTCACCCCTCCACTTT
CASRATGPSYNSPLHF
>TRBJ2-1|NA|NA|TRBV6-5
TGTGCCAGCAGTTACGTTGGCAGCCCCGGGGATGAGCAGTTCTTC
CASSYVGSPGDEQFF
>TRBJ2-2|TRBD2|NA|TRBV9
TGTGCCAGCAGCGGGCGAGGACTAGACCCGAACACCGGGGAGCTGTTTTTT
CASSGRGLDPNTGELFF
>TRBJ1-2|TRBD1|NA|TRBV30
TGTGCCTGGAGCACGGACAGGGTGGGCGGCTACACCTTC
CAWSTDRVGGYTF
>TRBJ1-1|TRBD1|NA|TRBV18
TGTGCCAGCTCACCATCGATTCAGGGGGCGGGCGTGAACACTGAAGCTTTCTTT
CASSPSIQGAGVNTEAFF
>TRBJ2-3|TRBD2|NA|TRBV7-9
TGTGCCAGCAGCCCCCAGGGCGGGAGTGCAGATACGCAGTATTTT
CASSPQGGSADTQYF
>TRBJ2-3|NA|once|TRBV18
TGTGCCAGCTCACCAACCGAGTCAGATACGCAGTATTTT
CASSPTESDTQYF